This T cell receptor beta chain derives from a study of T cells in Graves' hyperthyroidism and ophthalmopathy. The source material, RNA transcripts, was used to amplify TCR beta CDR3 regions. First-round RT-PCR with HTBI primers amplified the TCR CDR3 region. MiXCR was run by TCRdb on the multiplex PCR reads, yielding one entry per CDR3 protein. This table holds about 360,000 distinct CDR3 sequences, over 15% found once. This clonotype was found many times. The antigen is not known. Germline CDR1 SEHNR, CDR2 FQNEAQ (reference sequence). The CDR3 extends over 14 amino acids. V was trimmed by 2 bases and J by 2 bases, leaving 9 bases between them. Study findings and constraints: The majority of expanded thyroid clonotypes above 0.001 also appeared in blood.

Input material: blood. This clonotype was obtained from a woman under 30 with Graves' hyperthyroidism. The chain recombines TRBV7-9 with TRBJ1-1; D unresolved. The CDR3 nucleotides read TGTGCCAGCAGCTTACAGCCTATTAACACTGAAGCTTTCTTT. Residues: CASSLQPINTEAFF.